One and the same sample provided the 15 T cell receptor beta chains below, sequenced in a study of blood T cells in healthy people across ages. PCR was performed a second time for roughly 6 to 12 cycles using a sample-barcoded 5' primer and a J-beta primer mix. MiXCR was run by TCRdb on the 5' RACE reads, yielding one entry per CDR3 protein. The sample contains about 830,000 distinct CDR3 sequences, around 68% of which appear only once. Sequencing was done on a sample of blood. These receptors all come from a man under 40 in good health.

This chain links TRBV4-2 with TRBJ1-2; a possible D gene is TRBD1 (6 bases). CDR1 and CDR2 (germline): LGHNA, YNFKEQ. V was pared by 1 base and J by 6 bases, with 18 bases between. The CDR3 has 16 residues. CDR3 bases: TGTGCCAGCAGCCAAGGCTCCGGGGGCGAAAGAGATGGCTACACCTTC. It translates to CASSQGSGGERDGYTF.

On this clonotype itself: The junction shows a germline mismatch at one end, possibly a read error. The CDR3 sequence: CASSPGPYNGQFF. In DNA form, the CDR3 reads TGTGCCAGCAGCCCCGGACCTTACAATGGGCAGTTCTTC. This chain joins TRBV3-1 and TRBJ2-1; no clear D. Germline V gene lookup returns CDR1 LGHDT and CDR2 YNNKEL (reference sequence). CDR3 length: 13 amino acids.

Concerning this clonotype itself: This may be a read error: a much more frequent sequence differs by one nucleotide. This chain joins TRBV5-1 and TRBJ2-3, with 11 bases lining up with TRBD2. J was trimmed by 2 bases and V by 4 bases; bases with no gene match: 6. The CDR3 is 16 amino acids. Germline V gene lookup returns CDR1 SGHRS and CDR2 YFSETQ. The CDR3 sequence is CASSIRLAGSTDTQYF. In DNA, the CDR3 is TGCGCCAGCAGCATACGACTAGCGGGGTCCACAGATACGCAGTATTTT. Looking up the rest from reference TRBV5-1 and TRBJ2-3 gives the full variable domain: KAGVTQTPRYLIKTRGQQVTLSCSPISGHRSVSWYQQTPGQGLQFLFEYFSETQRNKGNFPGRFSGRQFSNSRSEMNVSTLELGDSALYLCASSIRLAGSTDTQYFGPGTRLTVL.

This clonotype occurred a few times. The V call is TRBV28, the J call TRBJ2-1; no clear D. Germline values: CDR1 MDHEN, CDR2 SYDVKM. Trimming removed 5 bases from V and 0 bases from J, with 14 bases in between. CDR3 size: 16 residues. The CDR3 bases are TGTGCCAGCAGTATCCTGCCCCGGAGCTCCTACAATGAGCAGTTCTTC. It encodes CASSILPRSSYNEQFF.

This clonotype was seen only a few times. A much larger clone lies a single base off, so this may be a read error. This chain links TRBV7-2 with TRBJ2-7; the match to TRBD2 covers 7 bases. The CDR3 extends over 14 amino acids. CDR1 and CDR2 from the germline V gene are SGHTA and FQGNSA. The CDR3 bases are TGTGCCGGCAGCCCCTCGGGGGGCTCCTACGAGCAGTACTTC. The encoded protein is CAGSPSGGSYEQYF.

This clonotype was seen just once. This chain's CDR3 is CASSYSMSGANVLTF. The CDR3 DNA sequence: TGTGCCAGCAGTTATTCAATGTCTGGGGCCAACGTCCTGACTTTC. The J gene is TRBJ2-6, the V gene TRBV6-2 or TRBV6-3; D remains ambiguous. V dropped 3 bases and J dropped 1 base, with 7 bases sitting between them. This CDR3 spans 15 amino acids. The germline CDR1 and CDR2 sequences are MNHEY and SVGEGT.

The genes are TRBV12-3 or TRBV12-4 and TRBJ2-5; 9 positions match TRBD2. The trim removed 1 base at V and 5 bases at J, leaving 5 bases unmatched. CDR3 length: 15 residues. CDR3 DNA: TGTGCCAGCAGTTTAGAGGCGGGGGGGCCCGAGACCCAGTACTTC. It translates to CASSLEAGGPETQYF.

Comments on this clonotype: At one boundary the junction diverges from the germline segment, which might be a read error. The chain is built from TRBV5-4 and TRBJ2-4, with D uncertain. This CDR3 is 14 amino acids long. The V gene's germline CDR1 is SGHNT and CDR2 YYREEE (reference sequence). The CDR3 sequence is CAGSLQPEWDIQYF. The CDR3 nucleotides are TGTGCCGGCAGCCTACAACCTGAGTGGGACATTCAGTACTTC.

The CDR3 nucleotides read TGTGCCAGCAGCCAAGAGCCGGGACGCCTCAGGGAGACCCAGTACTTC. Its protein product is CASSQEPGRLRETQYF. The chain has TRBV3-1 and TRBJ2-4; either TRBD1 or TRBD2 may fit D (5 bases each). The assigned J gene may be wrong: the sequence end matches TRBJ2-5 better. Germline CDR1 is LGHDT and CDR2 is YNNKEL (reference sequence). This CDR3 has 16 residues.

This clonotype was counted a few times. This chain links TRBV20-1 with TRBJ2-5; the D gene could be TRBD1 or TRBD2 (5 bases each). Germline V lookup: CDR1 DFQATT, CDR2 SNEGSKA (reference sequence). The CDR3 has 15 amino acids. Trimming pared 6 bases from V and 5 bases from J, leaving 22 bases between. CDR3 bases: TGCAGTGCCCTCACTCCGGGACCTCACCGGGAGACCCAGTACTTC. It encodes CSALTPGPHRETQYF.

The chain couples TRBV3-1 to TRBJ2-5, with a tentative D call TRBD2 (5 bases). Germline V gene data show CDR1 as LGHDT and CDR2 as YNNKEL (reference sequence). The V end lost 1 base, the J end lost 4 bases, and 13 bases lay between the germline ends. The CDR3 consists of 15 residues. The CDR3 region has the DNA TGTGCCAGCAGCCAAGTCGCGAGAGGAGGAGAGACCCAGTACTTC. Amino acid sequence: CASSQVARGGETQYF.

The rearrangement uses TRBV15 and TRBJ2-4; D is undetermined. The J call may be incorrect, as the DNA end agrees better with TRBJ2-7. The CDR3 has 14 amino acids. Germline assignment: CDR1 LNHNV and CDR2 YYDKDF (reference sequence). CDR3 sequence reads: CATSRDLGPHEQYF. Written as DNA, the CDR3 is TGTGCCACCAGCAGAGATCTGGGTCCCCACGAGCAGTACTTC.

This clonotype was found a few times. This chain connects TRBV28 to TRBJ1-2, with 7 bases matching TRBD1. Germline CDR1 MDHEN, CDR2 SYDVKM. V was pared by 6 bases and J by 4 bases, with 5 bases of the junction left unmatched. There are 13 residues in the CDR3. CDR3 nucleotides: TGTGCCAGCAGCCCGGGACAGCTCTATGGCTACACCTTC. This codes for CASSPGQLYGYTF.

V and J are TRBV29-1 and TRBJ1-5, with TRBD1 matching 8 bases. In germline, CDR1 is SQVTM, CDR2 ANQGSEA. V dropped 7 bases and J dropped 3; count of bases not matched to a gene: 5. The CDR3 contains 13 residues. The CDR3 protein is CSAQGAYNQPQHF. CDR3 in DNA: TGCAGCGCCCAGGGGGCGTACAATCAGCCCCAGCATTTT.

V is TRBV20-1 and J is TRBJ1-2, with D hard to call. The V and J ends lost 1 base and 3 bases respectively, with 15 bases between them. The CDR3 covers 15 residues. Germline CDR1 is DFQATT and CDR2 is SNEGSKA (reference sequence). CDR3 sequence (DNA): TGCAGTGCTAGAGTTTATCGTATAGCTGACTATGGCTACACCTTC. Translating it yields CSARVYRIADYGYTF.